These T cell receptor beta chains were read from a single sample in a study of early T cells in non-severe SARS-CoV-2 infection. TCRdb re-analysed the 5' RACE reads in MiXCR, keeping a single row per CDR3 protein. The table lists 50,000 or so distinct CDR3 sequences, approximately 12% of them singletons. The sequencing sample was made of whole blood. These receptors were obtained from an adult who was a healthcare worker with PCR-confirmed SARS-CoV-2 infection or an uninfected control (not recorded which). The CDR3 runs from the conserved cysteine through the conserved F or W. The D gene is left open where the match is weak. Some rows have no size entry. The others give once, few or many, or a class for an expanded clone.

v_call	clone_size	j_call	d_call	cdr3_aa
TRBV7-9	few	TRBJ2-2	TRBD2	CASSLAGLAGTAGTGELFF
TRBV6-6	-	TRBJ1-5	-	CASSYSLGTFPQPQHF
TRBV4-3	-	TRBJ2-3	TRBD2	CASSHAAGGSDTQYF
TRBV7-3	-	TRBJ2-2	-	CASSPRGVTGELFF
TRBV11-2	-	TRBJ2-3	TRBD2	CASSLRVLAGGRTDTQYF
TRBV27	many	TRBJ2-3	TRBD2	CASGAGLAGSTDTQYF
TRBV29-1	few	TRBJ2-7	-	CSVTRQGYEQYF
TRBV6-5	-	TRBJ2-3	TRBD1	CASSFNPGQNTDTQYF
TRBV10-3	many	TRBJ2-7	TRBD2	CAISGGLAGGEQYF
TRBV5-1	few	TRBJ2-3	TRBD2	CASSPRTSGRAPDTQYF
TRBV30	few	TRBJ1-1	-	CAWSRESEAFF
TRBV28	many	TRBJ1-1	-	CASRGRPEAFF
TRBV20-1	-	TRBJ1-6	-	CSINRGFRDSPLHF
TRBV7-2	once	TRBJ2-2	TRBD2	CASSIAGGRTVELFF
TRBV30	-	TRBJ1-4	-	CAWSRKGEAEKLFF
TRBV4-1	-	TRBJ2-3	-	CASSQDRNTDTQYF
TRBV25-1	many	TRBJ2-3	-	CASSELTDTQYF
TRBV6-2/TRBV6-3	many	TRBJ2-1	TRBD2	CASKASGTYNEQFF
TRBV24-1	many	TRBJ1-6	-	CATSDSDPNSPLHF
TRBV10-2	-	TRBJ2-7	TRBD1	CASSESGQGPSAEQYF
TRBV11-3	-	TRBJ2-7	-	CASSPLSGRIDEQYF
TRBV6-6	-	TRBJ1-1	-	CASTLSTGSTEAFF
TRBV29-1	few	TRBJ2-1	-	CSVFGGPSYNEQFF
TRBV20-1	many	TRBJ2-7	TRBD2	CSARRSGGSYEQYF
TRBV12-3/TRBV12-4	-	TRBJ2-5	-	CASSPGSRETQYF
TRBV9	many	TRBJ2-3	TRBD2	CASSVGDRGTSGSRDTQYF
TRBV20-1	few	TRBJ2-1	TRBD2	CSAREREGRQFF
TRBV5-4	-	TRBJ2-1	-	CASSFRGANEQFF
TRBV4-2	-	TRBJ2-7	-	CASSQVGAYEQYF
TRBV30	-	TRBJ2-5	TRBD2	CAWKMGLAGAETQYF
TRBV11-2	few	TRBJ2-7	-	CASSRTGRGKREYEQYF
TRBV29-1	many	TRBJ1-2	-	CSADTGLYGYTF
TRBV5-1	few	TRBJ1-1	TRBD1	CASSSAGGNTEAFF
TRBV9	many	TRBJ2-3	-	CASSVVTSTDTQYF
TRBV30	many	TRBJ2-1	-	CAWSRLVPYNEQFF
TRBV7-9	few	TRBJ2-1	-	CASSFVEGSYNEQFF
TRBV29-1	-	TRBJ1-5	TRBD1	CSVTLRQGMGNQPQHF
TRBV6-9	many	TRBJ1-5	-	CASINQPQHF
TRBV20-1	many	TRBJ2-7	TRBD2	CSARLAGAKISYEQYF
TRBV3-1	-	TRBJ2-7	-	CASSQYNSLGEQYF
TRBV2	-	TRBJ2-7	-	CASSDGLQYEQYF
TRBV21-1	few	TRBJ1-2	-	CASSPSGQDHGYTF
TRBV9	many	TRBJ1-6	-	CASSVAGGNSPLHF
TRBV18	-	TRBJ1-1	-	CASSSTVVESEAFF
TRBV2	-	TRBJ2-3	-	CASSERSTDTQYF
TRBV12-3/TRBV12-4	many	TRBJ2-2	-	CASIFRSALGTGELFF
TRBV2	many	TRBJ2-3	-	CASSDGGADTQYF
TRBV9	few	TRBJ1-1	-	CASSSDLLATEAFF
TRBV7-9	few	TRBJ2-1	TRBD2	CASSPRTSGDGEQFF
TRBV19	many	TRBJ1-2	-	CASSNSHSYGYTF
TRBV7-2	-	TRBJ1-3	-	CATTSGNTIYF
TRBV4-1	-	TRBJ1-3	-	CASTRVVQGSSGNTIYF
TRBV14	many	TRBJ2-5	-	CASSQLDTQYF
TRBV10-2	many	TRBJ1-2	-	CASSPGLEDGYTF